This T cell receptor beta chain was profiled in a study of T cells in Graves' hyperthyroidism and ophthalmopathy. Regions amplified from RNA transcripts were the TCR beta CDR3 regions. HTBI primers drove first-round RT-PCR of the TCR CDR3. Via MiXCR, TCRdb re-called the multiplex PCR reads, giving one row per CDR3 protein. This sample yields roughly 200,000 distinct CDR3 sequences, of which roughly a sixth are seen a single time; about 56% belongs to the top ten. This clonotype was observed at least ten times. PBMCs were collected from a roughly 9.7 ml volume of fresh peripheral blood. CDR1 is SGHVS and CDR2 is FQNEAQ in the germline V gene. V was shortened by 5 bases and J by 4 bases, with 11 bases between the two germline ends. CDR3 length equals 13 residues.

V gene TRBV7-8 combines with J gene TRBJ1-2; tentative D call: TRBD1 (5 bases). This TCR was recovered from a woman between 45 and 65 years old with Graves' hyperthyroidism. The sample comprised blood. This CDR3 is CASSESGGYGYTF. The DNA for the CDR3 is TGTGCCAGCAGCGAATCGGGGGGCTATGGCTACACCTTC.